This is a list of T cell receptor beta chains from one sample in a study of a mutant IDH1 vaccine in newly diagnosed glioma. The method was immunoSEQ multiplex PCR; TCRdb's version includes in-frame clones alone and lacks a portion of them. The repertoire has around 56,000 clones, around 92% of them found once; the top ten carry 2.6%. The sequences come from PBMCs, collected from a glioma patient treated with radiotherapy, temozolomide or both. The receptors derive from a man aged 45-65 years with glioma. Both conserved end residues are part of each CDR3. A D gene is named only where the DNA matches it firmly. Clone size, where shown, is once, few, many, or a class for clones that have expanded.

TRBJ2-1	16	TRBV19	-	TRBD2	CASSPSGTSSDGEQFF	TGTGCCAGTAGTCCCAGCGGGACTAGCTCTGACGGTGAGCAGTTCTTC
TRBJ2-2	16	TRBV28	-	-	CASSPLGGINTGELFF	TGTGCCAGCAGCCCCCTCGGTGGAATCAACACCGGGGAGCTGTTTTTT
TRBJ1-5	15	TRBV28	-	TRBD1	CASSLLQGYNQPQHF	TGTGCCAGCAGTTTATTACAGGGGTACAATCAGCCCCAGCATTTT
TRBJ2-2	12	TRBV6-1	-	-	CASLRETGELFF	TGTGCCAGCTTGCGGGAAACCGGGGAGCTGTTTTTT
TRBJ1-1	14	TRBV7-6	-	TRBD1	CASSRQGSNTEAFF	TGTGCCAGCAGCCGACAGGGCTCGAACACTGAAGCTTTCTTT
TRBJ2-7	15	TRBV4-1	-	-	CASSQASARGDEQYF	TGCGCCAGCAGCCAAGCTTCGGCCAGAGGGGACGAGCAGTACTTC
TRBJ1-5	11	TRBV5-8	-	-	CASRPSWPQHF	TGTGCCAGCCGCCCAAGCTGGCCCCAGCATTTT
TRBJ1-6	14	TRBV6-1	-	-	CASGRASGNSPLHF	TGTGCCAGCGGACGGGCCTCTGGGAATTCACCCCTCCACTTT
TRBJ2-7	16	TRBV4-1	-	TRBD2	CASSQTSSGSSYEQYF	TGCGCCAGCAGCCAAACGTCTAGCGGCAGCTCCTACGAGCAGTACTTC
TRBJ2-2	14	TRBV5-1	-	-	CASTNTGGSGELFF	TGCGCCAGCACCAACACTGGTGGATCCGGGGAGCTGTTTTTT
TRBJ2-1	12	TRBV2	-	TRBD1	CALGQGATEQFF	TGTGCCCTTGGTCAGGGGGCGACTGAGCAGTTCTTC
TRBJ2-3	15	TRBV6-5	-	-	CASSSNIKLTDTQYF	TGTGCCAGCAGTTCGAACATAAAACTCACAGATACGCAGTATTTT
TRBJ1-6	15	TRBV6-1	-	-	CASSVGQVRNSPLHF	TGTGCCAGCAGTGTCGGTCAGGTTCGTAATTCACCCCTCCACTTT
TRBJ2-7	13	TRBV6-1	-	-	CASSDYGPYEQYF	TGTGCCAGCAGTGATTACGGACCCTACGAGCAGTACTTC
TRBJ2-6	16	TRBV9	once	TRBD2	CASSQRGGSGANVLTF	TGTGCCAGCAGCCAACGGGGGGGCTCTGGGGCCAACGTCCTGACTTTC
TRBJ2-7	12	TRBV5-1	-	-	CASSWDPREQYF	TGCGCCAGCAGTTGGGACCCAAGGGAGCAGTACTTC
TRBJ1-2	14	TRBV2	once	-	CASSESSGPGGYTF	TGTGCCAGCAGTGAATCATCGGGGCCTGGGGGCTACACCTTC
TRBJ2-2	13	TRBV5-1	-	-	CASSLRQPGELFF	TGCGCCAGCAGCCTTCGACAGCCCGGGGAGCTGTTTTTT
TRBJ2-7	13	TRBV4-2	once	-	CASSHIGIHEQYF	TGTGCCAGCAGCCATATCGGGATCCACGAGCAGTACTTC
TRBJ2-7	14	TRBV2	-	TRBD1	CASSVDRGRYEQYF	TGTGCCAGCAGTGTAGACAGGGGGCGGTACGAGCAGTACTTC
TRBJ1-4	13	TRBV30	-	TRBD1	CAWRGRGDEKLFF	TGTGCCTGGAGGGGCAGGGGGGATGAAAAACTGTTTTTT
TRBJ2-7	15	TRBV5-4	once	-	CASSPTPQAGYEQYF	TGTGCCAGCAGCCCCACTCCGCAGGCTGGCTACGAGCAGTACTTC
TRBJ2-5	16	TRBV7-2	-	TRBD2	CASSSRRGGLRETQYF	TGTGCCAGCAGCTCCCGCCGCGGGGGGCTTCGAGAGACCCAGTACTTC
TRBJ1-5	19	TRBV19	-	TRBD1	CASSWAGGLSFYSNQPQHF	TGTGCCAGTAGTTGGGCAGGGGGCTTAAGCTTTTATAGCAATCAGCCCCAGCATTTT
TRBJ2-7	16	TRBV5-1	-	TRBD2	CASSLDRTSGFGGQYF	TGCGCCAGCAGCTTAGACCGGACTAGCGGGTTCGGAGGGCAGTACTTC
TRBJ2-7	15	TRBV9	once	TRBD1	CASSVAGTGGYEQYF	TGTGCCAGCAGCGTAGCTGGGACAGGCGGCTACGAGCAGTACTTC
TRBJ1-1	15	TRBV2	-	TRBD1	CASSEEGTGGVEAFF	TGTGCCAGCAGTGAAGAAGGGACAGGGGGGGTTGAAGCTTTCTTT
TRBJ2-7	13	TRBV30	-	-	CAWSVNSAYEQYF	TGTGCCTGGAGTGTAAATTCGGCTTACGAGCAGTACTTC
TRBJ2-5	14	TRBV11-2	-	TRBD1	CASSTGQGRETQYF	TGTGCCAGCAGCACGGGACAGGGGAGGGAGACCCAGTACTTC
TRBJ2-5	15	TRBV18	-	TRBD2	CASSPRLADQETQYF	TGTGCCAGCTCACCTCGACTAGCGGACCAAGAGACCCAGTACTTC
TRBJ2-7	11	TRBV7-2	-	TRBD2	CASRGGDEQYF	TGTGCCAGTCGTGGGGGGGACGAGCAGTACTTC
TRBJ2-3	16	TRBV5-8	-	TRBD2	CASSLASGGVADTQYF	TGTGCCAGCAGCTTGGCTAGCGGGGGGGTCGCAGATACGCAGTATTTT
TRBJ1-5	16	TRBV19	-	-	CASRNLQGFGNQPQHF	TGTGCCAGTAGAAATCTCCAGGGATTCGGGAATCAGCCCCAGCATTTT
TRBJ2-3	15	TRBV5-1	-	-	CASSSWSDNGDTQYF	TGCGCCAGCAGTTCGTGGTCGGACAACGGAGATACGCAGTATTTT
TRBJ2-1	13	TRBV5-1	once	TRBD2	CASSTGLAGGQFF	TGCGCCAGCAGCACTGGACTAGCGGGGGGGCAGTTCTTC
TRBJ2-7	16	TRBV7-9	-	-	CASSPNSGTGLYEQYF	TGTGCCAGCAGCCCCAATAGCGGGACAGGACTCTACGAGCAGTACTTC
TRBJ2-7	15	TRBV4-1	-	-	CASSQDTGGSYEQYF	TGCGCCAGCAGCCAGGACACCGGAGGCTCCTACGAGCAGTACTTC
TRBJ2-3	15	TRBV30	-	-	CAWNKLRNDGDTQYF	TGTGCCTGGAACAAACTGAGAAATGATGGTGATACGCAGTATTTT
TRBJ1-3	15	TRBV19	-	-	CASSTGNRLRNTIYF	TGTGCCAGTAGTACCGGGAACAGGCTTAGAAACACCATATATTTT
TRBJ1-5	14	TRBV5-6	-	-	CASSSRVGNQPQHF	TGTGCCAGCAGCTCCAGGGTAGGGAATCAGCCCCAGCATTTT
TRBJ1-1	15	TRBV6-1	-	-	CASTRNGVVVTEAFF	TGTGCCAGCACCCGGAACGGGGTAGTGGTAACTGAAGCTTTCTTT
TRBJ2-2	12	TRBV7-3	-	-	CASSFVSGELFF	TGTGCCAGCAGCTTTGTCTCCGGGGAGCTGTTTTTT
TRBJ1-2	14	TRBV28	-	-	CASSLGHSLYGYTF	TGTGCCAGCAGTTTAGGTCATAGTCTCTATGGCTACACCTTC
TRBJ2-5	16	TRBV7-8	-	-	CASSLTYRDLGETQYF	TGTGCCAGCAGCCTCACATACAGGGATCTCGGAGAGACCCAGTACTTC
TRBJ1-5	15	TRBV30	once	-	CAWSVLGGSNQPQHF	TGTGCCTGGAGTGTACTGGGGGGGAGCAATCAGCCCCAGCATTTT
TRBJ1-2	16	TRBV9	-	-	CASSVSTGSVIYGYTF	TGTGCCAGCAGCGTTTCGACTGGGTCGGTGATTTATGGCTACACCTTC
TRBJ2-2	16	TRBV7-2	-	-	CASSSGRAGNTGELFF	TGTGCCAGCAGCTCAGGCCGTGCAGGGAACACCGGGGAGCTGTTTTTT
TRBJ2-3	13	TRBV19	-	-	CASSIGQTDTQYF	TGTGCCAGTAGTATAGGCCAGACAGATACGCAGTATTTT
TRBJ1-1	14	TRBV6-1	-	TRBD1	CASTRGTVNTEAFF	TGTGCCAGCACCAGAGGGACAGTGAACACTGAAGCTTTCTTT
TRBJ2-7	14	TRBV6-5	-	-	CASSRQGRDYEQYF	TGTGCCAGCAGTCGACAGGGGAGGGACTACGAGCAGTACTTC
TRBJ2-3	15	TRBV4-1	-	-	CASSPSRPSTDTQYF	TGCGCCAGCAGCCCCTCCCGCCCGAGCACAGATACGCAGTATTTT
TRBJ1-5	13	TRBV2	-	TRBD1	CASSRDRAQPQHF	TGTGCCAGCAGTCGGGACAGGGCTCAGCCCCAGCATTTT
TRBJ1-3	14	TRBV7-8	-	-	CASSLPGAGNTIYF	TGTGCCAGCAGCTTACCAGGGGCAGGAAACACCATATATTTT
TRBJ2-1	15	TRBV6-1	-	TRBD2	CASSSSGGSFNEQFF	TGTGCCAGCAGTTCCAGTGGCGGGAGCTTCAATGAGCAGTTCTTC
TRBJ2-7	15	TRBV28	-	-	CASSSPQQGIHEQYF	TGTGCCAGCAGCTCCCCCCAACAGGGAATCCACGAGCAGTACTTC